The rows below give T cell receptor beta chains drawn from one sample of a study of technical replicates of blood from several donors. Profiling relied on immunoSEQ multiplex PCR, and the TCRdb table lists in-frame clones only, not all of them. The sample consists of just over 8,000 clones, roughly 90% of them appearing once. Specimen: PBMCs. The receptors shown here come from a human donor in good health. Each CDR3 is given with its conserved first and last residue. The D gene is left open where the match is weak. The listing skips clone size in some rows; elsewhere it reads once, few, many or a size class.

NA | TRBJ2-7 | TRBV7-9 | NA | TGTGCCAGCAGCTTAGTAGCCCCCTCCTACGAGCAGTACTTC | CASSLVAPSYEQYF
NA | TRBJ2-2 | TRBV30 | NA | TGTGCCTGGAGTCGAGGGGGACACAACACCGGGGAGCTGTTTTTT | CAWSRGGHNTGELFF
NA | TRBJ2-7 | TRBV6-4 | NA | TGTGCCAGCAGTGGCGACAGGCCCTTCTACGAGCAGTACTTC | CASSGDRPFYEQYF
TRBD1 | TRBJ1-1 | TRBV27 | NA | TGTGCCAGCAGCCGCCACAGGGGGCAGAACACTGAAGCTTTCTTT | CASSRHRGQNTEAFF
NA | TRBJ1-5 | TRBV13 | NA | TGTGCCAGCAGCTTCCGACAGGGCAATCAGCCCCAGCATTTT | CASSFRQGNQPQHF
NA | TRBJ2-3 | TRBV21-1 | NA | TGTGCCAGCAGCAAAGGGGATCGACTAGCGGGAGTCCGCACAGATACGCAGTATTTT | CASSKGDRLAGVRTDTQYF
TRBD1 | TRBJ2-5 | TRBV28 | NA | TGTGCCAGCAGTCGGGACAGACAAGAGACCCAGTACTTC | CASSRDRQETQYF
NA | TRBJ2-5 | TRBV30 | NA | TGTGCCTGGAGCCTCAGAGAGACCCAGTACTTC | CAWSLRETQYF
NA | TRBJ1-1 | TRBV12-5 | NA | TGTGCTAGTGGTTTGGTACTGGGACACCCCTCCTCCATGAACACTGAAGCTTTCTTT | CASGLVLGHPSSMNTEAFF
TRBD1 | TRBJ2-1 | TRBV4-2 | NA | TGTGCCAGCAGCCAAGACCTCTTGACAGGGCCTGAGCAGTTCTTC | CASSQDLLTGPEQFF
TRBD1 | TRBJ2-1 | TRBV5-1 | NA | TGCGCCAGCAGTTGGGACAGTCTACAATATGAGCAGTTCTTC | CASSWDSLQYEQFF
NA | TRBJ1-1 | TRBV7-2 | NA | TGTGCCAGCAGCTTAGTACAGGGCACTGAAGCTTTCTTT | CASSLVQGTEAFF
NA | TRBJ2-1 | TRBV5-1 | NA | TGCGCCAGCAGGGCTAGCTCCCATGAGCAGTTCTTC | CASRASSHEQFF
TRBD2 | TRBJ2-3 | TRBV28 | NA | TGTGCCAGTGAAACAGCGGGAGGGCCGGATACGCAGTATTTT | CASETAGGPDTQYF
NA | TRBJ1-5 | TRBV21-1 | NA | TGTGCCAGCAGCCTGGACAGGGGGGAGAGCAATCAGCCCCAGCATTTT | CASSLDRGESNQPQHF
TRBD2 | TRBJ2-5 | TRBV7-7 | NA | TGTGCCAGCAGCCCCGGGAGGGCCGCGGAGACCCAGTACTTC | CASSPGRAAETQYF
TRBD2 | TRBJ2-3 | TRBV5-1 | NA | TGCGCCAGCAGCTTCGCCCGGGGGGGGGCGACAGATACGCAGTATTTT | CASSFARGGATDTQYF
TRBD1 | TRBJ2-5 | TRBV12-5 | once | TGTGCTAGTGGTTTGCAGAGGACAGGGGGCACGGGAGAGACCCAGTACTTC | CASGLQRTGGTGETQYF